This T cell receptor (beta chain) was captured by sequencing in a study of T cells in localized non-small cell lung cancer. Germline-derived CDR1 and CDR2 are MNHGY and SAAAGT. Trimming removed 0 bases from V and 4 bases from J; junction bases left unmatched: 5. The CDR3 is 16 residues long. Comments on this clone: Its specificity is not known.

The study's findings and limits: Appearing in adjacent lung were a median about 50 of the top 100 tumor clones.

Profiled with immunoSEQ multiplex PCR; TCRdb holds only in-frame clones, not every one. Of roughly 3,300 clones listed, around 25% are singletons. The sample in question was normal lung tissue next to the tumor, obtained before any cancer treatment. This TCR was recovered from a man aged 40-75 years with stage III squamous cell lung carcinoma. The chain uses TRBV6-8 and TRBJ2-2, with 7 bases matching TRBD1. The CDR3, as DNA: TGTGCCAGCAGTTACTCAAGGGGGCGAGCCACCGGGGAGCTGTTTTTT. It translates to CASSYSRGRATGELFF.